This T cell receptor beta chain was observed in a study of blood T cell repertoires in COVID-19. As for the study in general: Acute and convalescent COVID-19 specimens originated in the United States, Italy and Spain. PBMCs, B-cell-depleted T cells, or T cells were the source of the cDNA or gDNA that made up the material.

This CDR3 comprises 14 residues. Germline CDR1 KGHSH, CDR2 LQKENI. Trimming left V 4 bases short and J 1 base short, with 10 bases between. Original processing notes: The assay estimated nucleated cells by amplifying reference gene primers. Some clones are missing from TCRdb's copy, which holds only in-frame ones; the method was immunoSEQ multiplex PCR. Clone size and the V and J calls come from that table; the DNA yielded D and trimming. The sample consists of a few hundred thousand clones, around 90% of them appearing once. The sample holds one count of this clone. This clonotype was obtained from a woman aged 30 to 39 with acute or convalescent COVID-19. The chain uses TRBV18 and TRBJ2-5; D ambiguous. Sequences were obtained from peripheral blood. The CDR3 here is CASSREQFQETQYF. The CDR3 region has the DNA TGTGCCAGCTCACGAGAACAGTTCCAAGAGACCCAGTACTTC.